This passage covers 19 T cell receptor beta chains from one sample sequenced in a study of cytomegalovirus exposure and HLA in healthy donors (dated by TCRdb to about 2017). The receptor library was made with the immunoSEQ multiplex PCR assay. For the multiplex PCR, a mixture combining 60 forward primers for TCR Vbeta segments and 13 reverse primers for TCR Jbeta segments was used. TCRdb holds this immuneACCESS table with in-frame rearrangements only. Some clones are missing; in checked studies, unresolved V genes explain under half, and the rest has no known cause. The sample table records about 79,000 clones. The ten largest clones capture approximately 4.6% of the sample. The sample comprised PBMCs. These receptors all come from a man younger than 45 in good health and CMV-seronegative.

The chain couples TRBV29-1 to TRBJ2-1; 13 bases fit TRBD2. The V and J ends lost 1 base and 10 bases, in that order; junction bases with no gene match: 22. Germline CDR1 SQVTM, CDR2 ANQGSEA. The CDR3 sequence is 20 residues long. CDR3 loop: CSVEVFGHPGLAGDPGEQFF. Here the CDR3 DNA reads TGCAGCGTTGAAGTTTTCGGACACCCAGGACTAGCGGGGGACCCCGGCGAGCAGTTCTTC.

This chain uses TRBV7-8 with TRBJ1-5, with D uncertain. The CDR3 has 15 residues. Deletions cut 2 bases from V and 0 bases from J, with 8 bases between. Per germline, CDR1 SGHVS and CDR2 FQNEAQ. The CDR3 coding sequence is TGTGCCAGCAGCTTAATGGAGGGTAGCAATCAGCCCCAGCATTTT. Translating gives CASSLMEGSNQPQHF.

The chain uses TRBV11-3 and TRBJ1-1; D unresolved. The length of the CDR3 is 15 residues. Trimming shortened V by 4 bases and J by 3 bases, and 15 bases separated the two germline ends. Germline V gene data show CDR1 as SGHNT and CDR2 as YENEEA. CDR3 sequence reads: CASSSLGFGDTEAFF. As DNA, the CDR3 is TGTGCCAGCAGCTCCCTCGGGTTCGGGGACACTGAAGCTTTCTTT.

The rearrangement joins TRBV6-6 to TRBJ2-7; D gene uncertain. The length of the CDR3 is 14 residues. V was cut by 3 bases and J by 3 bases, with 12 bases left in between. Germline V gene data show CDR1 as MNHNY and CDR2 as SVGAGI (reference sequence). CDR3 amino acids: CASSYEEDRYEQYF. The CDR3, as DNA: TGTGCCAGCAGTTATGAGGAAGACCGCTACGAGCAGTACTTC.

The chain has TRBV11-2 and TRBJ2-7; 12 bases fit TRBD2. CDR1 SGHAT and CDR2 FQNNGV come from the germline V gene. The CDR3 has 15 amino acids. V was clipped by 3 bases and J by 5 bases; unmatched bases: 5. CDR3 coding DNA: TGTGCCAGCAGCTTTCTAGCGGGAGGGAGCCACGAGCAGTACTTC. It is translated as CASSFLAGGSHEQYF.

The chain recombines TRBV28 with TRBJ2-1; D ambiguous. Trimming removed 3 bases from V and 5 bases from J, with 5 bases in between. Germline V gene lookup returns CDR1 MDHEN and CDR2 SYDVKM. The CDR3 contains 12 residues. Here the CDR3 DNA reads TGTGCCAGCAGTTTCCTACACAATGAGCAGTTCTTC. This gives the protein CASSFLHNEQFF.

The DNA of the CDR3 is TGTGCCAGCAGCCGTACTGGACAGTTCGAGCAGTACTTC. Translation: CASSRTGQFEQYF. The chain uses TRBV7-8 and TRBJ2-7, with D perhaps matching TRBD1 (6 bases). Germline values: CDR1 SGHVS, CDR2 FQNEAQ. Trimming stripped 5 bases from V and 6 bases from J, with 14 bases between. The CDR3 totals 13 residues.

The chain couples TRBV4-1 to TRBJ2-1, with 10 bases lining up with TRBD2. CDR1 is MGHRA, CDR2 YSYEKL, per germline. V was pared by 1 base and J by 4 bases, with 7 bases of the junction left unmatched. The length of the CDR3 is 17 residues. CDR3 residues: CASSQGKRGGYYNEQFF. The CDR3 DNA reads as TGCGCCAGCAGCCAAGGAAAGCGGGGGGGCTATTACAATGAGCAGTTCTTC.

The chain combines TRBV7-2 with TRBJ2-7, with D possibly being TRBD2 (7 bases). The length of the CDR3 is 15 residues. The germline CDR1 and CDR2 sequences are SGHTA and FQGNSA. The V gene lost 5 bases and the J gene lost 2 bases, with 16 bases spanning the gap. CDR3 loop: CASSNKGGPTYEQYF. CDR3 coding DNA: TGTGCCAGCAGCAATAAGGGGGGGCCGACCTACGAGCAGTACTTC.

This rearrangement joins TRBV2 to TRBJ2-5; TRBD1 is a possible D gene (6 bases). Germline CDR1 SNHLY, CDR2 FYNNEI. The length of the CDR3 is 13 residues. V dropped 8 bases and J dropped 5 bases, with 15 bases sitting between them. The CDR3, as DNA: TGTGCCAGCGTGGGGGCCCTACAGGAGACCCAGTACTTC. It is translated as CASVGALQETQYF.

The chain is built from TRBV19 and TRBJ1-6, with TRBD1 identical over 12 bases. Germline assignment: CDR1 LNHDA and CDR2 SQIVND (reference sequence). This CDR3 region has 15 residues. The V segment lost 4 bases and the J segment 7 bases; nucleotides outside the gene matches: 2. The CDR3 coding sequence is TGTGCCAGTAGTACCGGGACAGGGGGCAATTCACCCCTCCACTTT. Translating gives CASSTGTGGNSPLHF.

The CDR3 DNA sequence: TGTGCTAGTGGGGGCTGGACTAGTTCCGGGGAGCTGTTTTTT. This encodes CASGGWTSSGELFF. The genes are TRBV12-5 and TRBJ2-2; 7 bases agree with TRBD2. Per germline, CDR1 LGHNT and CDR2 FRNRAP. The CDR3 is 14 amino acids. V shed 6 bases and J 6 bases; nucleotides not matched to a gene: 7.

V gene TRBV27 combines with J gene TRBJ1-1; possible D gene TRBD1, 5 bases. Looked up from germline, CDR1 is MNHEY and CDR2 is SMNVEV (reference sequence). The germline V and J ends were trimmed by 7 bases and 11 bases, with 14 bases remaining between them. The CDR3 runs to 11 residues. CDR3 sequence (DNA): TGTGCCAGCACCTCAGGGAATCGGGCTTTCTTT. This gives the protein CASTSGNRAFF.

This chain uses TRBV5-1 with TRBJ1-2, with D possibly being TRBD1 (6 bases). The germline gives CDR1 SGHRS, CDR2 YFSETQ. The CDR3 runs to 13 residues. Deletions cut 4 bases from V and 10 bases from J, with 17 bases between. The CDR3 is CASSRNRDEDYTF. CDR3 sequence (DNA): TGCGCCAGCAGCCGGAACAGGGATGAGGACTACACCTTC.

V usage is TRBV11-1 and J usage is TRBJ2-7; maybe TRBD1 (6 bases). V lost 5 bases, J lost 3 bases, and 17 bases lay in between. The V gene's germline CDR1 is SGHAT and CDR2 FQDESV (reference sequence). This CDR3 contains 15 residues. The CDR3 region is CASSGRTGTIYEQYF. CDR3 in DNA: TGTGCCAGCAGCGGTCGTACCGGGACAATCTACGAGCAGTACTTC.

This chain connects TRBV7-7 to TRBJ2-2; maybe TRBD2 (6 bases). Germline CDR1 SSHAT, CDR2 FNYEAQ (reference sequence). CDR3 size: 17 residues. V was cut by 1 base and J by 4 bases, with 16 bases left in between. CDR3 amino acids: CASSLVRGAEATGELFF. The CDR3 DNA reads TGTGCCAGCAGCTTAGTTCGCGGGGCGGAGGCCACCGGGGAGCTGTTTTTT.

V is TRBV19 and J is TRBJ1-2; D is perhaps TRBD1 (5 bases). The length of the CDR3 is 13 residues. V lost 1 base and J lost 12, with 15 bases in between. The germline V gene encodes CDR1 LNHDA and CDR2 SQIVND (reference sequence). The CDR3 DNA sequence: TGTGCCAGTAGTATAGTATCAGGGTTTTCAGACACCTTC. Its protein is CASSIVSGFSDTF.

The gene calls are TRBV5-8 and TRBJ1-2, with 12 bases fitting TRBD1. Trimming took 4 bases from V and 4 from J; bases not matched to a gene: 8. Germline-derived CDR1 and CDR2 are SGHTS and YDEGEE. The CDR3 is 16 amino acids. In DNA form, the CDR3 reads TGTGCCAGCAGCCTCACCGGGACAGGGGGCGGCTATGGCTACACCTTC. Residues: CASSLTGTGGGYGYTF.

The chain joins TRBV11-2 to TRBJ1-1, with a possible D match to TRBD1 (6 bases). From germline, CDR1 is SGHAT and CDR2 FQNNGV. V was trimmed by 10 bases and J by 5 bases, leaving 17 bases between them. This CDR3 comprises 13 residues. CDR3 coding DNA: TGTGCCACCCGAGTAGGGGGGGCGACTGAAGCTTTCTTT. This sequence encodes CATRVGGATEAFF.